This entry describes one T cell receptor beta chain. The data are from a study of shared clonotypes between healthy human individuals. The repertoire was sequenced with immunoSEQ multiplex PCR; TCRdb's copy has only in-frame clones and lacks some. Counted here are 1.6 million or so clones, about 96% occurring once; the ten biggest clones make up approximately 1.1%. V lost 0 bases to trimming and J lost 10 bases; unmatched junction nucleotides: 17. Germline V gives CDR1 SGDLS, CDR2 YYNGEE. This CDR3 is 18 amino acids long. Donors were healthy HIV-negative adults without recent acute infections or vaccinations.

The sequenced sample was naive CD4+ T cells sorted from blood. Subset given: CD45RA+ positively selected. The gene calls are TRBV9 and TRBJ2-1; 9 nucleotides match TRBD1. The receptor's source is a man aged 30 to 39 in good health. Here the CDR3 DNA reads TGTGCCAGCAGCGTAGGTGGACAGGGGCTCCCCTATTTCTCGGAGCAGTTCTTC. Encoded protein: CASSVGGQGLPYFSEQFF.